This TCR beta chain was sequenced during a study of T cell responses to AZD1222 COVID-19 vaccine. General study findings and limits: The span of vaccine-associated CD4 TCRs extended across spike, with dominance at 160-218 and 743-854. Nearly half of the spike-specific TCRs reportedly recognize variant regions that carry no mutations.

TCRdb's table, derived via immunoSEQ multiplex PCR, lists solely in-frame clones and lacks some. The table has under 200,000 clones, 85% to 95% seen once; the top ten hold about 0.6%. Remarks on this clone: Its antigen is undetermined.

The CDR3 contains 14 residues. Germline V CDR1 and CDR2: LNHNV, YYDKDF (reference sequence). The ends were cut back, 0 bases at V and 4 bases at J, with 9 bases in the middle. J is TRBJ1-2 and V is TRBV15; D uncertain. The specimen was peripheral blood, collected on day 0 of AZD1222 vaccination. The origin of this receptor is an adult in good health. The CDR3 DNA is TGTGCCACCAGCAGAGATCCGGGCCGCTATGGCTACACCTTC. Its translation is CATSRDPGRYGYTF.